A single T cell receptor (beta chain) is shown here with its context. Its antigen is not known. 5'RACE primed from the constant segment yielded TCR alpha and TCR beta cDNA libraries bearing sample barcodes and UMIs. TCRdb processed the 5' RACE reads anew with MiXCR; each CDR3 protein has one entry. The table shows some 350,000 distinct CDR3 sequences, with 13% occurring only once. These data are taken from a study of T-cell memory formation after mild COVID-19. Study overall: Largely, the TCR clusters proved donor specific. Findings and limits, study-wide: Pre-infection memory showed some responding clones, and this suggested that cross-reactive memory joined. CD4+ contracting clones lay mainly in CM and EM, CD8+ ones in EMRA.

The CDR3 is 13 residues long. Trimming removed 5 bases at V and 3 bases at J, with 8 bases between. The rearrangement uses TRBV12-3 or TRBV12-4 and TRBJ2-1; D perhaps matches TRBD2 (5 bases). Source material: PBMCs or a T cell subset sorted from them (not recorded which). This clonotype was sampled from a man aged 18 to 29 who had mild COVID-19 (a few samples of this study predate the infection). Cell type and time point are not known. The CDR3 nucleotides are TGTGCCAGCAGTCCGGGGATCTACAATGAGCAGTTCTTC. It yields the protein CASSPGIYNEQFF.